Described below is a single T cell receptor (beta chain) sequence and its context. Germline V gene sequence: CDR1 MNHEY, CDR2 SVGEGT. The V gene end was trimmed by 5 bases and the J gene end by 9 bases; junction bases not matched to a gene: 4. This CDR3 comprises 14 residues. This sample was included in a study of blood T cell repertoires in COVID-19. The wider study: Samples came from the United States, Italy and Spain, spanning acute and convalescent COVID-19. The cDNA or gDNA used as material had been derived from T cells, B-cell-depleted T cells, or PBMCs.

The table came from immunoSEQ multiplex PCR; TCRdb's copy has only in-frame clones and leaves some out. The data contain 190,000 or so clones, just under 80% of them singletons. The chain recombines TRBV6-2 or TRBV6-3 with TRBJ2-4; 13 bases fit TRBD2. The clonotype was recovered from a woman older than 75 with active or convalescent COVID-19. The sample was peripheral blood. The CDR3 here is CASSQTSGGVIQYF. The DNA of the CDR3 is TGTGCCAGCAGTCAAACTAGCGGGGGGGTCATTCAGTACTTC.